This TCR beta chain was captured in a study of blood T cell repertoires in COVID-19 (TCRdb year 2020). With respect to the entire study: Samples from collaborators originated in the United States, Italy and Spain and spanned both the acute and convalescent phases of COVID-19. The prospective study material was composed of cDNA or gDNA derived from T cells, B-cell-depleted T cells, or PBMCs. Deeply sampled blood TCRbeta repertoires from subjects exposed to, actively infected with, or recovered from COVID-19 were included in the dataset. The repertoires were released in a freely available public database meant as a resource for research on the immune response to SARS-CoV-2. The samples were drawn from two sources: the first 160 participants of the ongoing ImmuneRACE study, and 950 to 1,500 subjects contributed by 6 global collaborators. A de-identified subject ID, COVID-19 status, age in years and sex were almost always included in the sample metadata. Where HLA class I and class II types were available, the types were taken from metadata supplied by the sample provider, not from assay-based typing.

The full study reports these points: How much clinical and demographic metadata was included differed by source and by participant, and the metadata was provided uncurated.

The collaborating institutions used their own protocols to collect whole blood in K2EDTA tubes. Collaborator samples were shipped for TCRbeta analysis as frozen whole blood, isolated PBMCs, or DNA extracted from either sample type. CDR1 MDHEN and CDR2 SYDVKM are derived from the germline V gene. Spanning cysteine to phenylalanine, the CDR3 consists of 16 amino acids. This entry keeps only the CDR3 DNA: 48 bases, framed from base 1. V is clipped by 6 bases and J by 1 base, and the sequence between their germline boundaries is 18 bases long. TCRbeta CDR3 regions were amplified from genomic DNA using the immunoSEQ Assay, a bias-controlled multiplex PCR. Per the original workflow: Within the assay, amplification of reference gene primers was used to estimate how many nucleated cells each sample contained. To quantify the absolute abundance of each unique TCRbeta CDR3 rearrangement, sequence reads were collapsed and filtered. Productive Simpson clonality was computed per sample as the square root of Simpson's diversity index over productive rearrangements. This is the immuneACCESS table as TCRdb keeps it, with only in-frame sequences that have V and J called. A part of the clones is gone; compared with another copy, unresolved V genes explain less than half, and the rest is unexplained. V, J and clone size were drawn from that table, and D and trimming were deduced from the DNA. This sample is represented by more than 80,000 clones; about 80% of them were singletons. The top ten clonotypes cover around 15% of the sample.

For this clone: Its antigen remains undetermined. Base qualities were left out, and no much larger clone turns up one base away.

The rearranged chain carries TRBV28 and TRBJ1-1; a tentative D match to TRBD1 spans 5 bases. Sequenced material: peripheral blood. The clonotype was recovered from a woman aged 60-75 years with acute or convalescent COVID-19. CDR3 protein: CASRPPGERGNTEAFF. The DNA is as follows: TGTGCCAGCAGACCGCCGGGGGAGAGGGGGAACACTGAAGCTTTCTTT.